The 18 T cell receptor beta chains below were found in one sample sequenced in a study of early T cells in non-severe SARS-CoV-2 infection. One entry per CDR3 protein, called by TCRdb with MiXCR from the 5' RACE reads. In the table there are about 59,000 distinct CDR3 sequences, about 12% of which are singletons. This specimen was whole blood, taken at baseline. These TCRs come from an adult who was a healthcare worker with PCR-confirmed SARS-CoV-2 infection or an uninfected control (not recorded which).

This chain connects TRBV20-1 to TRBJ2-1; 8 positions match TRBD2. Germline V gene lookup returns CDR1 DFQATT and CDR2 SNEGSKA (reference sequence). Losses at the gene ends were 4 bases for V and 8 bases for J; bases not matched to a gene: 10. The CDR3 runs 14 residues. CDR3 bases: TGCAGTGCTACCGGGACTAGAAGCCCCTATGAGCAGTTCTTC. It codes for CSATGTRSPYEQFF.

This clonotype was detected a few times. The chain carries TRBV7-2 and TRBJ2-3; D gene unclear. V lost 0 bases to trimming and J lost 5 bases, with 3 bases between them. In germline, CDR1 is SGHTA, CDR2 FQGNSA. The CDR3 is 12 amino acids. DNA for the CDR3: TGTGCCAGCAGCTTAGCGCAAGATACGCAGTATTTT. As protein: CASSLAQDTQYF.

The sample holds a few counts of this clonotype. The DNA is omitted, as the CDR3 cannot be located on it reliably, and the CDR3 follows TCRdb's listing. The V and J genes are TRBV6-5 and TRBJ2-5. Germline CDR1 reads MNHEY; CDR2 reads SVGAGI. The CDR3 length is 13 residues, termini included. The CDR3 sequence is CASSTSGWETQYF.

The chain carries TRBV7-6 and TRBJ1-1, with 7 bases matching TRBD1. Unmatched junction bases numbered 7, after V lost 5 bases and J lost 1 base. The germline V gene encodes CDR1 SGHVS and CDR2 FNYEAQ. The CDR3 consists of 15 residues. DNA of the CDR3: TGTGCCAGCAGCCCTCGACAGGGAGAGAACACTGAAGCTTTCTTT. This encodes CASSPRQGENTEAFF.

This clonotype was counted a few times. The chain is built from TRBV7-9 and TRBJ2-7; 8 positions agree with TRBD1. The CDR3 sequence is 15 residues long. After removal of 5 bases from V and 1 base from J, the junction contained 7 bases not matched to a gene. Per germline, CDR1 SEHNR and CDR2 FQNEAQ (reference sequence). CDR3 nucleotides: TGTGCCAGCAGCCCCGGGACAGGAGATTCCTACGAGCAGTACTTC. Encoded protein: CASSPGTGDSYEQYF.

There are many counts of this clonotype. V gene TRBV20-1 combines with J gene TRBJ1-1, with D unclear. The CDR3 is 14 residues long. Germline V gives CDR1 DFQATT, CDR2 SNEGSKA (reference sequence). Trimming took off 1 base at V and 6 bases at J, with 15 bases between the two ends. The CDR3 reads CSARGNPLGAEAFF. CDR3 nucleotide sequence: TGCAGTGCTAGAGGAAATCCCCTTGGCGCTGAAGCTTTCTTT.

This clonotype is a singleton in its sample. The rearrangement uses TRBV7-2 and TRBJ2-1; the D is unclear. The CDR3 contains 13 residues. Trimming removed 5 bases at V and 5 bases at J, with 10 bases between. Germline CDR1 SGHTA, CDR2 FQGNSA. The CDR3 loop reads CASSLSRNNEQFF. DNA for the CDR3: TGTGCCAGCAGCCTTTCTAGGAACAATGAGCAGTTCTTC.

The chain joins TRBV20-1 to TRBJ2-7; D might be TRBD1 (5 bases). The V gene's germline CDR1 is DFQATT and CDR2 SNEGSKA (reference sequence). The V and J ends lost 0 bases and 3 bases respectively, with 6 bases between them. There are 12 residues in the CDR3. CDR3 sequence reads: CSAREGLYEQYF. CDR3 nucleotides: TGCAGTGCTAGAGAGGGGCTCTACGAGCAGTACTTC.

This clonotype has more than one count but fewer than ten. V is TRBV24-1 and J is TRBJ2-2; 8 bases match TRBD1. The germline gives CDR1 KGHDR, CDR2 SFDVKD. The CDR3 covers 14 residues. Trimming took 7 bases from V and 4 from J; bases not matched to a gene: 4. The CDR3 DNA reads TGTGCCACCAGCCAGGGGGCAGTCACCGGGGAGCTGTTTTTT. It is translated as CATSQGAVTGELFF.

This clonotype was recorded many times. The chain employs TRBV3-1 and TRBJ1-6, with D maybe TRBD1 (6 bases). There are 15 residues in the CDR3. The germline V and J ends were trimmed by 1 base and 7 bases, with 11 bases remaining between them. Germline V lookup: CDR1 LGHDT, CDR2 YNNKEL (reference sequence). For the CDR3, the DNA is TGTGCCAGCAGCCAAGCACAGGGAGGGAATTCACCCCTCCACTTT. Protein product: CASSQAQGGNSPLHF.

This clonotype was detected many times. This chain links TRBV2 with TRBJ1-4; D is perhaps TRBD1 (5 bases). V was clipped by 5 bases and J by 5 bases, with 12 bases between them. The CDR3 has 14 residues. Germline V lookup: CDR1 SNHLY, CDR2 FYNNEI. CDR3 in DNA: TGTGCCAGCAGTCCCGGGACCGAGAATGAAAAACTGTTTTTT. It encodes CASSPGTENEKLFF.

This clonotype has a handful of counts. The chain recombines TRBV7-6 with TRBJ2-1; 10 bases fit TRBD1. In germline, CDR1 is SGHVS, CDR2 FNYEAQ. V was clipped by 1 base and J by 3 bases; unmatched bases: 3. This CDR3 is built from 16 residues. CDR3: CASSLGGTGVYNEQFF. The CDR3 bases are TGTGCCAGCAGCTTAGGTGGGACAGGGGTCTACAATGAGCAGTTCTTC. Supplemented by reference TRBV7-6 and TRBJ2-1, the full variable domain reads GAGVSQSPRYKVTKRGQDVALRCDPISGHVSLYWYRQALGQGPEFLTYFNYEAQQDKSGLPNDRFSAERPEGSISTLTIQRTEQRDSAMYRCASSLGGTGVYNEQFFGPGTRLTVL.

The gene calls are TRBV12-3 or TRBV12-4 and TRBJ1-1; D may be TRBD1 (5 bases). This CDR3 comprises 13 residues. V was pared by 2 bases and J by 4 bases, with 8 bases between. CDR3 sequence: CASSLSRGTEAFF. The CDR3 DNA reads TGTGCCAGCAGTTTATCAAGGGGCACTGAAGCTTTCTTT.

The V gene is TRBV19, the J gene TRBJ2-7; D ambiguous. The CDR3 runs to 9 residues. Trimming cost V 11 bases and J 4 bases, with 6 bases left between them. Germline V gene data show CDR1 as LNHDA and CDR2 as SQIVND (reference sequence). The CDR3 protein is CACKYEQYF. For the CDR3, the DNA is TGTGCCTGTAAATACGAGCAGTACTTC.

This clonotype was detected ten times or more. V is TRBV6-5 and J is TRBJ2-5; tentatively, D is TRBD1 (6 bases). The CDR3 totals 14 residues. CDR1 and CDR2 from the germline V gene are MNHEY and SVGAGI. Trimming took off 2 bases at V and 5 bases at J, with 12 bases between the two ends. The DNA for the CDR3 is TGTGCCAGCAGTTACAGGGGGAACTGGGAGACCCAGTACTTC. Residues: CASSYRGNWETQYF.

The chain's CDR3 is CSARDQGRREAFF. The CDR3, as DNA: TGCAGTGCTAGAGATCAGGGCCGAAGAGAAGCTTTCTTT. This chain links TRBV20-1 with TRBJ1-1; TRBD1 is a possible D gene (5 bases). The germline gives CDR1 DFQATT, CDR2 SNEGSKA (reference sequence). V dropped 0 bases and J dropped 8 bases, with 13 bases sitting between them. The CDR3 is 13 amino acids.

This sequence joins TRBV5-1 and TRBJ2-7; D not resolved. This CDR3 is 13 amino acids long. Germline V CDR1 and CDR2: SGHRS, YFSETQ. V lost 3 bases and J 3 bases, leaving 10 bases between the germline ends. CDR3 bases: TGCGCCAGCAGCTCGACCGGTTACTACGAGCAGTACTTC. It codes for CASSSTGYYEQYF.

This clonotype was detected only a few times. The gene calls are TRBV5-1 and TRBJ2-1, with 12 bases that match TRBD2. Germline trimming cut 4 bases from V and 5 bases from J; bases unmatched to any gene: 10. This CDR3 is built from 17 residues. The germline V gene encodes CDR1 SGHRS and CDR2 YFSETQ. DNA of the CDR3: TGCGCCAGCAGCACCCGACTAGCGGGAGATCGAGACAATGAGCAGTTCTTC. This codes for CASSTRLAGDRDNEQFF.